Below, one T cell receptor (beta chain) is given with its context. The antigen remains unidentified. The record originates from a study of T cell responses to AZD1222 COVID-19 vaccine. Notes on the study in general: Breadth and depth of Spike-specific TCRs rose after two AZD1222 doses. Baseline antibody screening turned up just a handful of seropositive AZD1222 recipients.

Clones were sequenced by immunoSEQ multiplex PCR, and TCRdb holds only the in-frame ones, with some missing. The sample consists of around 150,000 clones, 75% to 90% of them appearing once. The CDR3 runs to 15 residues. Germline V gene lookup returns CDR1 SNHLY and CDR2 FYNNEI. With 0 bases removed from V and 4 bases from J, the gap between germline ends came to 10 bases. This sequence joins TRBV2 and TRBJ2-1, with D uncertain. Sequenced here: peripheral blood, sampled on day 0 of AZD1222 vaccination. This TCR was sampled from an adult in good health. In DNA form, the CDR3 reads TGTGCCAGCAGTGAAGCCCTCATACTATACAATGAGCAGTTCTTC. Amino acids: CASSEALILYNEQFF.